This T cell receptor beta chain was sequenced during a study of T-cell memory formation after mild COVID-19. General study findings and limits: Memory sampled before infection contained some responding clones, suggesting cross-reactive memory joined.

CDR1 and CDR2 from the germline V gene are MNHNY and SVGAGI (reference sequence). There are 15 residues in the CDR3. V lost 4 bases, J lost 2 bases, and 12 bases lay in between. This clonotype was seen a few times. The target antigen is unknown. 5'RACE with constant-segment primers built TCRalpha and TCRbeta cDNA libraries with UMIs. TCRdb reprocessed the 5' RACE reads with MiXCR, giving one entry per CDR3 protein. The table has about 110,000 distinct CDR3 sequences, around 17% seen once. The clonotype originates from a man aged 18 to 30 who had mild COVID-19 (a few samples of this study predate the infection). Cell type and time point are not known. The sample comprised PBMCs or a T cell subset sorted from them (not recorded which). This chain joins TRBV6-6 and TRBJ1-5, with a weak D call TRBD1 (5 bases). As DNA, the CDR3 is TGTGCCAGCAGTTCTAGCGGGGGAGGCAATCAGCCCCAGCATTTT. This gives the protein CASSSSGGGNQPQHF.